This T cell receptor beta chain was documented in a study of T-cell memory formation after mild COVID-19. In TCRdb, the 5' RACE reads were re-called with MiXCR into one record per CDR3 protein. The sample lists fewer than 150,000 distinct CDR3 sequences, about 5.9% occurring once. About this clonotype itself: Its antigen is undetermined.

General study findings and limits: Day 15 to 85 contractors were CD4/CD8 balanced; later expanders leaned CD4+.

Sequencing was done on a sample of PBMCs or a T cell subset sorted from them (not recorded which). The sequence came from an adult woman who had mild COVID-19 (a few samples of this study predate the infection). Cell type and time point are not known.

The CDR3 nucleotides are TGTGCCAGCAGTTTCCGGGACAGGGGCGTAAAAGAGCAGTACTTC. Encoded protein: CASSFRDRGVKEQYF. The V call is TRBV12-3 or TRBV12-4, the J call TRBJ2-7, with 10 bases identical to TRBD1. CDR3 length: 15 residues. Trimming at V came to 3 bases and at J to 7 bases, leaving 9 bases not matched to a gene.